This T cell receptor beta chain derives from a study of cytomegalovirus exposure and HLA in healthy donors. This clone was seen only a few times. Its antigen is unknown. The study ran its PCR with 60 Vbeta and 13 Jbeta primers. The repertoire was sequenced with immunoSEQ multiplex PCR; TCRdb's copy has only in-frame clones and lacks some. The sample yields roughly 190,000 clones, approximately 80% seen once. Notes on the study in general: Among the CMV-associated chains, a few were confirmed in vitro as specific for CMV antigens. Indistinguishable V segments, including TRBV6-2 and TRBV6-3, were excluded. Later analysis found that TCR beta chains associated with HLA were more clonally expanded than other, equally common chains. There were about 160 TCR beta chains listed as cytomegalovirus-associated.

Trimming removed 5 bases from V and 7 bases from J; junction bases left unmatched: 4. CDR3 length: 13 residues. The germline V gene encodes CDR1 SGHVS and CDR2 FNYEAQ. This TCR came from a female donor in good health and CMV-seronegative. Material for sequencing was PBMCs. The chain couples TRBV7-6 to TRBJ2-5, with 10 bases lining up with TRBD2. In nucleotides, the CDR3 is TGTGCCAGCAGCAGCGGGGGGGCCGCGACCCAGTACTTC. Its translation is CASSSGGAATQYF. Full variable domain (rest looked up from reference TRBV7-6 and TRBJ2-5): GAGVSQSPRYKVTKRGQDVALRCDPISGHVSLYWYRQALGQGPEFLTYFNYEAQQDKSGLPNDRFSAERPEGSISTLTIQRTEQRDSAMYRCASSSGGAATQYFGPGTRLLVL.